Given below is one TCR beta chain in context. The sample is drawn from a study of lymphopenia after photon versus proton radiotherapy. TCRdb's copy holds only in-frame clones and misses some; the assay was immunoSEQ multiplex PCR. The table records 30,000 to 35,000 clones, roughly nine tenths of them present only once. V trimming: 5 bases; J trimming: 1 base; junction bases outside the gene matches: 3. The CDR3 has 14 residues. Germline V gene data show CDR1 as LNHDA and CDR2 as SQIVND (reference sequence). This receptor was obtained from a woman aged 70-85 years with pancreatic cancer. Some clones in this sample may be carry-over from other donors' samples. The genes are TRBV19 and TRBJ1-1; 8 nucleotides agree with TRBD1. Sequencing used peripheral blood, obtained from a patient treated with proton-based radiotherapy. The CDR3 nucleotides are TGTGCCAGTAGTCAGGGGGCTGGGAACACTGAAGCTTTCTTT. Translated, it gives CASSQGAGNTEAFF.